This T cell receptor (beta chain) emerged from a study of shared clonotypes between healthy human individuals. Study results and limitations: A reduction in generation probabilities was seen for non-shared clonotypes relative to those shared by all four donors. Rarefaction gave evidence that sorted-subset sequencing remained incomplete despite large depth.

Per the germline V gene, CDR1 is MNHNS and CDR2 is SASEGT. V lost 0 bases, J lost 0 bases, and 5 bases lay in between. This CDR3 contains 15 residues. The protocol was immunoSEQ multiplex PCR, while the TCRdb copy is restricted to in-frame clones and leaves out a portion. Seen here are approximately 2.3 million clones, over 85% observed once, and the top ten hold 0.39%. In regard to this clone: Its matching antigen is unknown.

The split of CD4+ cells yielded CD45RA+ naive and CD45RA-negative memory subsets. The sequenced material came from naive CD4+ T cells from PBMCs. Indicated subset: CD45RA+ positively selected. The clonotype originates from a man younger than 30 in good health. Some clones in this sample may be carry-over from other donors' samples. This rearrangement joins TRBV6-1 to TRBJ1-4; D is ambiguous. In nucleotides, the CDR3 is TGTGCCAGCAGTGAAGCGCGGGCAACTAATGAAAAACTGTTTTTT. It encodes CASSEARATNEKLFF.